One sample yielded the 24 T cell receptor beta chains listed below, sequenced in a study of siplizumab effects on memory and regulatory T cells. The table came from immunoSEQ multiplex PCR; TCRdb's copy has only in-frame clones and leaves some out. Of approximately 100,000 clones in the sample, over 90% are singletons; the top ten hold roughly 0.64%. The sample consisted of Tregs sorted from blood. The receptor set was obtained from a human donor in good health.

The chain links TRBV18 to TRBJ1-2; perhaps TRBD1 as D (6 bases). Trimming took off 3 bases at V and 6 bases at J, with 14 bases between the two ends. CDR1 and CDR2 (germline): KGHSH, LQKENI. There are 14 residues in the CDR3. The CDR3 region has the DNA TGTGCCAGCTCACCCAACGACAGGCGTGATGGCTACACCTTC. This translates into CASSPNDRRDGYTF.

The chain carries TRBV28 and TRBJ2-7; maybe TRBD2 (5 bases). V lost 7 bases and J 1 base, leaving 17 bases between the germline ends. Germline lookup yields CDR1 MDHEN and CDR2 SYDVKM. This CDR3 spans 15 amino acids. The CDR3 nucleotides read TGTGCCAGCATCGGATCTTCGGGGTCTTCCTACGAGCAGTACTTC. This codes for CASIGSSGSSYEQYF.

This clone has a single count. This sequence joins TRBV6-4 and TRBJ1-5; D ambiguous. Germline CDR1 MRHNA, CDR2 SNTAGT. Trimming cost V 4 bases and J 0 bases, with 7 bases left between them. This CDR3 comprises 14 residues. The chain's CDR3 is CASSGSHSNQPQHF. The CDR3 region has the DNA TGTGCCAGCAGTGGCAGCCATAGCAATCAGCCCCAGCATTTT.

The chain has TRBV7-2 and TRBJ2-7; 11 bases line up with TRBD2. Germline V CDR1 and CDR2: SGHTA, FQGNSA. This CDR3 spans 15 amino acids. The V and J ends lost 1 base and 1 base, in that order; junction bases with no gene match: 0. CDR3 DNA: TGTGCCAGCAGCTTAGTAGCGGGAGGGTCCTACGAGCAGTACTTC. The encoded protein is CASSLVAGGSYEQYF. The full variable domain, rest sourced from reference TRBV7-2 and TRBJ2-7, is GAGVSQSPSNKVTEKGKDVELRCDPISGHTALYWYRQSLGQGLEFLIYFQGNSAPDKSGLPSDRFSAERTGGSVSTLTIQRTQQEDSAVYLCASSLVAGGSYEQYFGPGTRLTVT.

The rearrangement links TRBV5-1 to TRBJ1-4; tentative D call: TRBD1 (6 bases). This CDR3 is built from 14 residues. Between the trimmed V and J ends, which lost 0 bases and 6 bases, there was a span of 9 bases. Per the germline V gene, CDR1 is SGHRS and CDR2 is YFSETQ. The CDR3 DNA is TGCGCCAGCAGCTTGGGGCAGGGGCATGAAAAACTGTTTTTT. As protein: CASSLGQGHEKLFF.

This sequence joins TRBV6-5 and TRBJ2-5; tentatively, D is TRBD2 (5 bases). Between the trimmed V and J ends, which lost 5 bases and 2 bases, there was a span of 15 bases. The germline V gene encodes CDR1 MNHEY and CDR2 SVGAGI. This CDR3 contains 15 residues. CDR3 loop: CASSTARTFQETQYF. As DNA, the CDR3 is TGTGCCAGCAGTACGGCCCGGACTTTTCAAGAGACCCAGTACTTC.

V gene TRBV5-1 combines with J gene TRBJ2-3; D is possibly TRBD2 (5 bases). V dropped 2 bases and J dropped 2 bases, with 12 bases sitting between them. The length of the CDR3 is 15 residues. CDR1 is SGHRS and CDR2 is YFSETQ in the germline V gene. The CDR3 region is CASSFTGSATDTQYF. The CDR3 coding sequence is TGCGCCAGCAGCTTCACGGGGTCAGCCACAGATACGCAGTATTTT. The whole variable domain, remainder taken from reference TRBV5-1 and TRBJ2-3, is KAGVTQTPRYLIKTRGQQVTLSCSPISGHRSVSWYQQTPGQGLQFLFEYFSETQRNKGNFPGRFSGRQFSNSRSEMNVSTLELGDSALYLCASSFTGSATDTQYFGPGTRLTVL.

V and J are TRBV27 and TRBJ2-7; D could derive from TRBD1 or TRBD2 (5 bases each). Trimming took 5 bases from V and 6 from J, leaving 17 bases between them. This CDR3 is built from 14 residues. CDR1 and CDR2 from the germline V gene are MNHEY and SMNVEV (reference sequence). The CDR3 bases are TGTGCCAGCAGTCCCCAGGTCCGGGGCCTCGAGCAGTACTTC. Amino acids: CASSPQVRGLEQYF.

J is TRBJ2-4 and V is TRBV5-1, with 8 bases fitting TRBD1. J was trimmed by 7 bases and V by 4 bases; bases with no gene match: 13. The germline V gene has CDR1 SGHRS and CDR2 YFSETQ. This CDR3 has 16 amino acids. The CDR3, as DNA: TGCGCCAGCAGCACGGACAGGGAGTCGTTTAGGAACATTCAGTACTTC. This encodes CASSTDRESFRNIQYF.

This chain connects TRBV7-3 to TRBJ2-3; no firm D call. Germline V gene data show CDR1 as SGHTA and CDR2 as FQGTGA. V lost 6 bases, J lost 2 bases, and 9 bases lay in between. The length of the CDR3 is 13 residues. For the CDR3, the DNA is TGTGCCAGCAGGTCCGGGCTCACAGATACGCAGTATTTT. It yields the protein CASRSGLTDTQYF.

This sequence joins TRBV5-1 and TRBJ1-1, with 7 nucleotides matching TRBD1. Trimming cost V 0 bases and J 3 bases; bases outside gene matches: 2. This CDR3 is 14 amino acids long. The germline V gene encodes CDR1 SGHRS and CDR2 YFSETQ. CDR3 amino acids: CASSLEQGHTEAFF. Written as DNA, the CDR3 is TGCGCCAGCAGCTTGGAACAGGGGCACACTGAAGCTTTCTTT.

The rearrangement joins TRBV11-3 to TRBJ2-1; no clear D. CDR3 size: 14 residues. V was clipped by 7 bases and J by 2 bases, with 12 bases between them. CDR1 and CDR2 from the germline V gene are SGHNT and YENEEA. The CDR3 region has the DNA TGTGCCAGCACACCGGCACGAGCCTACAATGAGCAGTTCTTC. This sequence encodes CASTPARAYNEQFF.

This chain uses TRBV12-5 with TRBJ1-5; D is unresolved. CDR1 is LGHNT, CDR2 FRNRAP, per germline. CDR3 length equals 13 residues. Trimming removed 3 bases at V and 4 bases at J, with 7 bases between. This CDR3 reads CASGFAGNQPQHF. The DNA of the CDR3 is TGTGCTAGTGGTTTCGCTGGGAATCAGCCCCAGCATTTT.

The V call is TRBV12-5, the J call TRBJ2-5; maybe TRBD1 (5 bases). CDR3 length equals 16 residues. Germline V gene data show CDR1 as LGHNT and CDR2 as FRNRAP. V lost 0 bases, J lost 5 bases, and 16 bases lay in between. CDR3 coding DNA: TGTGCTAGTGGTTTGGTAGGAGAGGCAGGGCGGGAGACCCAGTACTTC. Its translation: CASGLVGEAGRETQYF.

The chain employs TRBV5-1 and TRBJ1-2; 9 positions match TRBD1. Germline CDR1 and CDR2: SGHRS and YFSETQ. The CDR3 spans 14 residues. After removal of 0 bases from V and 6 bases from J, the junction contained 3 bases not matched to a gene. The CDR3 sequence: CASSLDRGQDGYTF. DNA for the CDR3: TGCGCCAGCAGCTTGGACAGGGGGCAGGATGGCTACACCTTC.

This chain joins TRBV29-1 and TRBJ1-1, with a weak D call TRBD1 (5 bases). Germline CDR1 SQVTM, CDR2 ANQGSEA. Trimming stripped 6 bases from V and 5 bases from J, with 16 bases between. The CDR3 has 13 amino acids. The CDR3, as DNA: TGCAGCGTGGAGGGGAAGAGGAAGACTGAAGCTTTCTTT. This gives the protein CSVEGKRKTEAFF.

The V and J genes are TRBV11-1 and TRBJ2-7; 9 bases match TRBD2. Germline CDR1 reads SGHAT; CDR2 reads FQDESV (reference sequence). The V gene end was trimmed by 1 base and the J gene end by 7 bases; junction bases not matched to a gene: 5. This CDR3 comprises 14 residues. CDR3 in amino acids: CASSLGLLAGEQYF. CDR3 sequence (DNA): TGTGCCAGCAGCTTAGGGCTGCTAGCGGGGGAGCAGTACTTC. The full variable domain, its missing parts supplied by reference TRBV11-1 and TRBJ2-7, is EAEVAQSPRYKITEKSQAVAFWCDPISGHATLYWYRQILGQGPELLVQFQDESVVDDSQLPKDRFSAERLKGVDSTLKIQPAELGDSAMYLCASSLGLLAGEQYFGPGTRLTVT.

V is TRBV7-2 and J is TRBJ2-5, with TRBD2 matching 8 bases. This CDR3 is 14 amino acids long. From germline, CDR1 is SGHTA and CDR2 FQGNSA. The ends lost 4 bases at V and 9 bases at J; junction bases unmatched: 10. In DNA, the CDR3 is TGTGCCAGCAGCTACAACGACGGGCGGGGGGCCCAGTACTTC. Its protein is CASSYNDGRGAQYF.

The chain carries TRBV5-4 and TRBJ2-7; 9 bases are shared with TRBD1. The germline V gene encodes CDR1 SGHNT and CDR2 YYREEE (reference sequence). The CDR3 contains 16 residues. Germline trimming cut 3 bases from V and 0 bases from J; bases unmatched to any gene: 7. In DNA, the CDR3 is TGTGCCAGCAGCTCCCCGCAGGGACAGGGCTCCTACGAGCAGTACTTC. It codes for CASSSPQGQGSYEQYF.

The chain joins TRBV5-1 to TRBJ1-2; TRBD1 might be the D (5 bases). The CDR3 covers 16 residues. The germline V and J ends were trimmed by 7 bases and 1 base, with 20 bases remaining between them. Looked up from germline, CDR1 is SGHRS and CDR2 is YFSETQ. This CDR3 reads CASLPGSGVLNYGYTF. DNA of the CDR3: TGCGCCAGCCTACCTGGGTCGGGGGTTCTTAACTATGGCTACACCTTC.

The V gene is TRBV11-2, the J gene TRBJ2-1, with 9 bases identical to TRBD2. With V trimmed by 9 bases and J by 8 bases, 11 bases remained unmatched. Per the germline V gene, CDR1 is SGHAT and CDR2 is FQNNGV. CDR3 size: 14 residues. The CDR3 region is CARTRGRADDEQFF. DNA of the CDR3: TGTGCCAGAACCCGCGGGAGGGCCGACGATGAGCAGTTCTTC.

The rearrangement joins TRBV10-3 to TRBJ2-5; D ambiguous. Germline V lookup: CDR1 ENHRY, CDR2 SYGVKD. CDR3 size: 13 residues. The ends were cut back, 5 bases at V and 2 bases at J, with 9 bases in the middle. The CDR3 sequence: CAISRTAQETQYF. In DNA, the CDR3 is TGTGCCATCAGTCGGACGGCGCAAGAGACCCAGTACTTC.

The rearrangement uses TRBV7-2 and TRBJ2-1; 9 nucleotides match TRBD1. The CDR3 is 16 amino acids. V was pared by 4 bases and J by 16 bases, with 20 bases of the junction left unmatched. The germline CDR1 and CDR2 sequences are SGHTA and FQGNSA. The CDR3 sequence: CASSSVRGQGGSLSFF. CDR3 DNA sequence: TGTGCCAGCAGCTCTGTAAGGGGACAGGGCGGTTCCCTGAGCTTCTTC.

The CDR3 is CASSLFRGSPLHF. The CDR3 nucleotides read TGTGCCAGCAGCTTATTCAGGGGTTCACCCCTCCACTTT. V gene TRBV11-2 combines with J gene TRBJ1-6, with D perhaps TRBD1 (6 bases). The V gene's germline CDR1 is SGHAT and CDR2 FQNNGV. This CDR3 is built from 13 residues. Trimming stripped 2 bases from V and 9 bases from J, with 8 bases between.